Listed below are T cell receptor beta chains from one sample, sequenced in a study of blood T cells in healthy people across ages. TCRdb ran MiXCR on the 5' RACE reads and lists one entry per CDR3 protein. The data hold around 280,000 distinct CDR3 sequences, with around 29% observed a single time. The sequenced sample consisted of blood. These receptors all come from an older woman in good health. The CDR3 runs from the conserved cysteine through the conserved F or W. The order of the fields is CDR3 protein, CDR3 DNA, CDR3 length, D gene, clone size, J gene, V gene. The D gene is left open where the match is weak. Size is omitted from some rows. Given values are once, few, many or a class for expanded clones.

CDR3aa: CASSYSRGAGEDSNQPQHF
CDR3nt: TGTGCCAGCAGTTACTCGAGGGGGGCAGGGGAGGACAGCAATCAGCCCCAGCATTTT
len: 19
d_gene: .
abundance: .
j_gene: TRBJ1-5
v_gene: TRBV6-5

CDR3aa: CSARSAESGGKELFF
CDR3nt: TGCAGTGCTCGATCGGCCGAGTCGGGAGGGAAGGAGCTGTTTTTT
len: 15
d_gene: TRBD2
abundance: .
j_gene: TRBJ2-2
v_gene: TRBV20-1

CDR3aa: CASSRGGTDNTGELFF
CDR3nt: TGTGCCAGCAGCCGGGGGGGGACCGACAACACCGGGGAGCTGTTTTTT
len: 16
d_gene: TRBD2
abundance: .
j_gene: TRBJ2-2
v_gene: TRBV7-9

CDR3aa: CASGHTRGVQETQYF
CDR3nt: TGTGCCAGCGGCCATACGCGAGGGGTCCAAGAGACCCAGTACTTC
len: 15
d_gene: .
abundance: many
j_gene: TRBJ2-5
v_gene: TRBV13

CDR3aa: CASSSQGARQPQHF
CDR3nt: TGTGCCAGCAGTTCCCAGGGGGCTAGACAGCCCCAGCATTTT
len: 14
d_gene: TRBD1
abundance: .
j_gene: TRBJ1-5
v_gene: TRBV28

CDR3aa: CASSLEALAGGGNEQFF
CDR3nt: TGTGCCAGCAGCTTGGAAGCACTAGCGGGTGGGGGAAATGAGCAGTTCTTC
len: 17
d_gene: TRBD2
abundance: few
j_gene: TRBJ2-1
v_gene: TRBV5-6

CDR3aa: CASNLGGVAKNIQYF
CDR3nt: TGTGCCAGCAACTTAGGGGGAGTGGCCAAAAACATTCAGTACTTC
len: 15
d_gene: .
abundance: .
j_gene: TRBJ2-4
v_gene: TRBV7-2

CDR3aa: CASRSHRGTGELFF
CDR3nt: TGTGCCAGCAGGTCTCACAGGGGGACCGGGGAGCTGTTTTTT
len: 14
d_gene: TRBD1
abundance: .
j_gene: TRBJ2-2
v_gene: TRBV7-3

CDR3aa: CASSLKGGNQPQHF
CDR3nt: TGTGCCAGCAGCCTTAAGGGTGGCAATCAGCCCCAGCATTTT
len: 14
d_gene: .
abundance: .
j_gene: TRBJ1-5
v_gene: TRBV3-1

CDR3aa: CASSPAVSARGKTQYF
CDR3nt: TGTGCCAGCAGCCCTGCTGTGTCCGCAAGGGGAAAGACCCAGTACTTC
len: 16
d_gene: .
abundance: many
j_gene: TRBJ2-5
v_gene: TRBV9

CDR3aa: CAVGPGLAGGATQYF
CDR3nt: TGTGCCGTCGGTCCGGGACTAGCGGGAGGGGCGACCCAGTACTTC
len: 15
d_gene: TRBD2
abundance: .
j_gene: TRBJ2-5
v_gene: TRBV27

CDR3aa: CASKWVAEYNEQFF
CDR3nt: TGTGCCAGCAAGTGGGTAGCAGAGTACAATGAGCAGTTCTTC
len: 14
d_gene: .
abundance: .
j_gene: TRBJ2-1
v_gene: TRBV28

CDR3aa: CSGTLVRSDTQYF
CDR3nt: TGCAGCGGTACACTAGTTCGTTCCGATACGCAGTATTTT
len: 13
d_gene: .
abundance: .
j_gene: TRBJ2-3
v_gene: TRBV29-1

CDR3aa: CASSGRKSYGYTF
CDR3nt: TGTGCCAGCAGCGGTAGGAAGAGCTATGGCTACACCTTC
len: 13
d_gene: .
abundance: .
j_gene: TRBJ1-2
v_gene: TRBV9

CDR3aa: CASSLGTNTGELFF
CDR3nt: TGTGCCAGCAGTTTAGGGACGAACACCGGGGAGCTGTTTTTT
len: 14
d_gene: .
abundance: .
j_gene: TRBJ2-2
v_gene: TRBV12-3/TRBV12-4